The 5 T cell receptor beta chains presented below share a single source sample, sequenced in a study of T cells of healthy individuals. TCRdb processed the 5' RACE reads anew with MiXCR; each CDR3 protein has one entry. The sample has around 80,000 distinct CDR3 sequences; roughly 5% are singletons. These receptors came from a female donor in good health.

The table lists this clonotype with a few counts. J is TRBJ1-1 and V is TRBV6-6; TRBD1 aligns across 10 bases. V shed 5 bases and J 3 bases; nucleotides not matched to a gene: 9. The CDR3 extends over 16 amino acids. Germline V gives CDR1 MNHNY, CDR2 SVGAGI (reference sequence). CDR3 DNA sequence: TGTGCCAGCAGTCGGACAGGGGGAAATAAGTACACTGAAGCTTTCTTT. Its protein product is CASSRTGGNKYTEAFF.

This clonotype was counted only a few times. The chain employs TRBV7-9 and TRBJ2-3; tentative D call: TRBD2 (6 bases). Trimming removed 5 bases at V and 5 bases at J, with 11 bases between. In germline, CDR1 is SEHNR, CDR2 FQNEAQ (reference sequence). CDR3 length equals 13 residues. In DNA form, the CDR3 reads TGTGCCAGCAGCCCCCCTAGCGTAGATACGCAGTATTTT. Its translation is CASSPPSVDTQYF.

This clonotype showed up just once. The junction and the germline gene differ at one end; a read error may be behind it. The chain employs TRBV6-2 or TRBV6-3 and TRBJ2-3; 8 nucleotides align to TRBD2. Germline loops: CDR1 MNHEY, CDR2 SVGEGT. CDR3 length equals 16 residues. The CDR3 protein is CAGRESGGRLSDTQYF. As DNA, the CDR3 is TGTGCCGGCAGGGAATCTGGCGGGAGGCTCTCAGATACGCAGTATTTT.

This clonotype was counted a few times. This chain uses TRBV6-2 or TRBV6-3 with TRBJ2-3; 11 bases fit TRBD2. CDR3 length equals 16 residues. Trimming cost V 4 bases and J 3 bases; bases outside gene matches: 6. Germline lookup yields CDR1 MNHEY and CDR2 SVGEGT. The DNA of the CDR3 is TGTGCCAGCAGTTTGTTACTAGCGGGAGTAACAGATACGCAGTATTTT. Amino acid sequence: CASSLLLAGVTDTQYF.

There are many counts of this clonotype. The genes are TRBV12-3 or TRBV12-4 and TRBJ2-3; 7 nucleotides agree with TRBD2. The CDR3 has 15 residues. Trimming removed 1 base from V and 4 bases from J; junction bases left unmatched: 5. CDR3 nucleotides: TGTGCCAGCAGTTTAGTAGGGACTACCCCAGATACGCAGTATTTT. Translating gives CASSLVGTTPDTQYF.